This T cell receptor beta chain comes out of a study of Ad26.COV2.S vaccination and SARS-CoV-2 variants. The protocol was immunoSEQ multiplex PCR, while the TCRdb copy is restricted to in-frame clones and leaves out a portion. This sample carries roughly 300,000 clones, approximately 86% of them seen once, and the ten largest clones take about 10%. Notes on this clone: Within the sample, other DNA sequences also encode this same CDR3.

The CDR3 is 14 residues long. The V segment lost 2 bases and the J segment 1 base; nucleotides outside the gene matches: 1. Germline CDR1 is SGHRS and CDR2 is YFSETQ. Stated treatment: some 20 received Ad26.COV2.S at low or high dose, single or two shots; about 5 received placebo; per-sample allocation not given. Material that was analyzed had been drawn on day 63 after the first vaccine or placebo injection. The clonotype comes from a person between 18 and 65 years old who received the Ad26.COV2.S COVID-19 vaccine or a placebo. The material was peripheral blood, obtained in a trial of Ad26.COV2.S vaccine versus placebo. V is TRBV5-1 and J is TRBJ1-1; TRBD1 agrees at 8 bases. CDR3 DNA sequence: TGCGCCAGCAGCTTAGGGACAGGGAACACTGAAGCTTTCTTT. Its translation: CASSLGTGNTEAFF.